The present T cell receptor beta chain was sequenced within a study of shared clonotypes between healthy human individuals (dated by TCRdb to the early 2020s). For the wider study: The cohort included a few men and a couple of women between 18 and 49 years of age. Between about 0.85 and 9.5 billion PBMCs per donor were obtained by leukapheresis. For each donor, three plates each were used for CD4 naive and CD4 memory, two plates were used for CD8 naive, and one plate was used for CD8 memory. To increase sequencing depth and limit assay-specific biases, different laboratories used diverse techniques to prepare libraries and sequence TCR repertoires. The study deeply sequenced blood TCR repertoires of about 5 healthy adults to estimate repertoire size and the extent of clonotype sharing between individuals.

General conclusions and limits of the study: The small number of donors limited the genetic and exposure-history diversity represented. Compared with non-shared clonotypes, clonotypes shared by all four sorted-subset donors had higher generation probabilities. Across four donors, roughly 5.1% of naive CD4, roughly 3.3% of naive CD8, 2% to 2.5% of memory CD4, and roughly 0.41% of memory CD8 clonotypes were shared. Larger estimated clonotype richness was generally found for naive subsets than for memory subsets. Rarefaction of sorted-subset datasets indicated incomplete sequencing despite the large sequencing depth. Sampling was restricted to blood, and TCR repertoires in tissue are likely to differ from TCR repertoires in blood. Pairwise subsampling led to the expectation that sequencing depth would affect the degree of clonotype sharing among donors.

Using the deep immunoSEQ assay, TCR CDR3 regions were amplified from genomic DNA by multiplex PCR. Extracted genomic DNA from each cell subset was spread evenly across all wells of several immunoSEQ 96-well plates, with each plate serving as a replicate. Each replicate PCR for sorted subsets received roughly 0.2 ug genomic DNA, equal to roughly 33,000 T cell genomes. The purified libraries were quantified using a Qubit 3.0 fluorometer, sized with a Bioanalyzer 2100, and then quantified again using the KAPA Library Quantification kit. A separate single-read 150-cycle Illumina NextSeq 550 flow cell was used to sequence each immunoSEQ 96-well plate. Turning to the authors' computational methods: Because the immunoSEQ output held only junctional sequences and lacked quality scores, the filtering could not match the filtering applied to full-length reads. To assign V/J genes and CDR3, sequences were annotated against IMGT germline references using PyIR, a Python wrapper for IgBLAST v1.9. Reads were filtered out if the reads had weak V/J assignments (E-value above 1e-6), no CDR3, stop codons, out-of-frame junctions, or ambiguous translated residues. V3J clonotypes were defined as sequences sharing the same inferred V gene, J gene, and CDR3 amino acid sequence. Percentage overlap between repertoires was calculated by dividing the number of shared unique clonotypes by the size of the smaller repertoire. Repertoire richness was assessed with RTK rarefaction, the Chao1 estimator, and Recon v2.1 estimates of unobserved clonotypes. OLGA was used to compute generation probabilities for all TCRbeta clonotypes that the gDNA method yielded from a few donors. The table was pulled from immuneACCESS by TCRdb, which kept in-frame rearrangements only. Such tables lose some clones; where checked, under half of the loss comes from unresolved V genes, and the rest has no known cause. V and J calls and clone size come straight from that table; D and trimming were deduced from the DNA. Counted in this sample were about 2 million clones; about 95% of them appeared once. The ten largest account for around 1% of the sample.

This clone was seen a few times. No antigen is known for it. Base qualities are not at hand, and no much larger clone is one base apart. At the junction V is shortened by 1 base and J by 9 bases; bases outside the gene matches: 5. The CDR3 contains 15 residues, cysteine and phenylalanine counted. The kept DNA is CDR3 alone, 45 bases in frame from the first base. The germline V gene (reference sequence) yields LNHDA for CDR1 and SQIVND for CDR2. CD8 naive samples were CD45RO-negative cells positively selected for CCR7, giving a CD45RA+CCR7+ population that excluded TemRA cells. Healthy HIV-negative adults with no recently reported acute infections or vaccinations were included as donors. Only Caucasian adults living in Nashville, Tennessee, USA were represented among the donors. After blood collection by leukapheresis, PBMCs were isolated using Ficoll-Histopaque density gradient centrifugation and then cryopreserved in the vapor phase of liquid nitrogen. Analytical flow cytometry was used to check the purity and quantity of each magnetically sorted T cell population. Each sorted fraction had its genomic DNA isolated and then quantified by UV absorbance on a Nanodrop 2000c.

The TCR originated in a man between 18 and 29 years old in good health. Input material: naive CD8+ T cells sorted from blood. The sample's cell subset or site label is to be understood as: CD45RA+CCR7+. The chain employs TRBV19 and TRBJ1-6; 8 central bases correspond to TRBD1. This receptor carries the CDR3 CASSIGDRGGSPLHF. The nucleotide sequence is TGTGCCAGTAGTATAGGCGACAGGGGCGGTTCACCCCTCCACTTT.